This T cell receptor beta chain comes out of a study of T cell responses to AZD1222 COVID-19 vaccine (dated by TCRdb to the early 2020s). A note on the overall study: AZD1222 recipients whose second dose came at about 4 weeks and those whose second dose came at about 12 weeks were combined into one group, since spike-specific TCR depth and breadth did not differ between the two schedules. Trial participants were enrolled by age into 18-55, 56-69 and 70-plus year subgroups, with roughly 160, 29 and 62 TCR-sequenced participants respectively. TCR sequencing was performed for about 250 trial participants, of whom about 200 were given two doses of AZD1222 and some 26 were given two doses of MenACWY control vaccine.

About this clone itself: Its target antigen remains unknown. Base qualities are not at hand, and no much larger clone is one base apart.

Study-level results and caveats: Because no day 14 peak-response samples were available, the repertoires could be characterized only after the peak T cell response. Participants were mostly white British and included more females than males, and it was suggested by the authors that clonal diversity may have been underestimated. After two AZD1222 doses, spike-specific TCR breadth and depth were significantly higher than at day 0 and than in MenACWY recipients. The vaccine-associated CD4 TCRs covered the entire spike protein, and the dominant responses fell in regions 160-218 and 743-854. In the small 56-69-year group, the increase in depth fell short of significance, most likely because of low power. Conclusions about previously exposed vaccinees were limited because only six AZD1222 recipients were SARS-CoV-2 seropositive at baseline. Reportedly, almost half of the unique spike-specific TCRs recognized epitopes lying outside the regions that are mutated in the B.1.351 and B.1.1.7 variants.

The CDR3 regions of human TCRbeta chains were analyzed by immunosequencing. As for how the authors treated the data: TCRs in the repertoires were matched against a reference library of SARS-CoV-2-specific TCRs that had been generated with the MIRA antigen-specificity platform. Breadth was defined as the fraction of unique TCRs that were SARS-CoV-2-associated. Depth was defined as the fraction of total T cells that were SARS-CoV-2-associated. Each spike-specific TCR was assigned to its reactive spike region and to a CD4 or CD8 class using the MIRA data. Log10-transformed breadth and depth values were compared by one-way ANOVA with Sidak's multiple comparisons tests. TCRdb took this table from immuneACCESS and kept in-frame rearrangements with V and J called. Such tables lack part of the clones; where checked against another copy, unresolved V genes explain under half of the gap, and the rest is unexplained. For V, J and clone size, that table is used; D and trimming come from the DNA. This sample holds under 140,000 clones; 85% to 95% were observed only once. In total, the top ten clones hold about 7.8% of the sample.

The time point label, read with the paper, signifies: baseline before first vaccination. Vaccinee samples came from UK trials COV001 and COV002, including a single-blind randomized controlled phase 2/3 trial of AZD1222 (ChAdOx1 nCoV-19) in healthy adults. Trial participant PBMC samples were collected at day 0 and day 28 after the second dose for TCRbeta chain sequencing. Material: peripheral blood, obtained on day 0 of AZD1222 vaccination. The clonotype originates from an adult in good health.

The CDR3 amino acid sequence is: CASSQGQGKTGSTGELFF. The DNA sequence reads TGTGCCAGCAGCCAAGGACAGGGGAAGACGGGGAGCACCGGGGAGCTGTTTTTT. Here the chain combines TRBV5-5 and TRBJ2-2, with 9 bases aligning to TRBD1. Taken from cysteine to phenylalanine, the CDR3 has 18 residues. Only CDR3 DNA is held: 54 bases, read in frame from base 1. V ends up 4 bases short and J 4 bases short, with an unmatched junction base count of 14. From the germline V gene (reference sequence), CDR1 is SGHKS and CDR2 is YYEKEE.